These 23 T cell receptor beta chains were all obtained from the same sample, sequenced in a study of T cell responses to AZD1222 COVID-19 vaccine (dated by TCRdb to about 2021). Libraries were constructed by the immunoSEQ multiplex PCR assay. TCRdb stores this immuneACCESS table with in-frame sequences only. Part of the clones is absent; in the studies checked, under half of the shortfall reflects unresolved V genes, and no reason is known for the rest. For this sample the table gives roughly 100,000 clones, of which about nine tenths were detected only once. Approximately 27% of the sample goes to the ten largest clones. The sample's time point, from its label and the paper: baseline before first vaccination. This specimen consisted of peripheral blood, obtained on day 0 of AZD1222 vaccination. The receptors here all came from an adult in good health.

The V gene is TRBV27, the J gene TRBJ2-1; D gene ambiguous. Germline V gene data show CDR1 as MNHEY and CDR2 as SMNVEV (reference sequence). The ends were cut back, 2 bases at V and 9 bases at J, with 11 bases in the middle. This CDR3 has 13 residues. The DNA of the CDR3 is TGTGCCAGCAGTTTAATTCCTCAAAGTGAGCAGTTCTTC. This sequence encodes CASSLIPQSEQFF.

The chain links TRBV10-3 to TRBJ2-3; 7 nucleotides align to TRBD1. CDR1 is ENHRY, CDR2 SYGVKD, per germline. This CDR3 spans 16 amino acids. The V and J ends lost 4 bases and 4 bases, in that order; junction bases with no gene match: 11. The CDR3 sequence is CAISARDSPPADTQYF. CDR3 DNA: TGTGCCATCAGTGCCAGGGACAGCCCACCTGCAGATACGCAGTATTTT.

The rearrangement links TRBV28 to TRBJ1-6, with 7 bases lining up with TRBD1. The CDR3 consists of 16 residues. Germline assignment: CDR1 MDHEN and CDR2 SYDVKM. V lost 5 bases to trimming and J lost 2 bases; unmatched junction nucleotides: 6. The CDR3 DNA sequence: TGTGCCAGCAGTGCACAGGGGAACCCCTATAATTCACCCCTCCACTTT. This sequence encodes CASSAQGNPYNSPLHF. Drawing the rest from reference TRBV28 and TRBJ1-6, the complete variable domain is DVKVTQSSRYLVKRTGEKVFLECVQDMDHENMFWYRQDPGLGLRLIYFSYDVKMKEKGDIPEGYSVSREKKERFSLILESASTNQTSMYLCASSAQGNPYNSPLHFGNGTRLTVT.

The chain carries TRBV19 and TRBJ2-7; 7 bases fit TRBD1. This CDR3 comprises 13 residues. Losses at the gene ends were 4 bases for V and 6 bases for J; bases not matched to a gene: 6. The germline V gene has CDR1 LNHDA and CDR2 SQIVND (reference sequence). This chain's CDR3 is CASSNRQGFEQYF. For the CDR3, the DNA is TGTGCCAGTAGTAACAGACAGGGTTTCGAGCAGTACTTC.

The J gene is TRBJ1-1, the V gene TRBV6-2 or TRBV6-3; unclear D gene. CDR1 and CDR2 from the germline V gene are MNHEY and SVGEGT. V was pared by 0 bases and J by 4 bases, with 9 bases between. The CDR3 sequence is 14 residues long. CDR3 in DNA: TGTGCCAGCAGTTACTCGATACGGGGCACTGAAGCTTTCTTT. Translating it yields CASSYSIRGTEAFF.

V and J are TRBV28 and TRBJ2-5; TRBD2 matches 9 bases. V lost 2 bases and J lost 5; bases outside the gene matches: 3. Germline-derived CDR1 and CDR2 are MDHEN and SYDVKM. The CDR3 extends over 14 amino acids. This CDR3 is CASSLGLAGETQYF. The CDR3 nucleotides read TGTGCCAGCAGTTTAGGTCTAGCGGGGGAGACCCAGTACTTC. The whole variable domain, remainder taken from reference TRBV28 and TRBJ2-5, is DVKVTQSSRYLVKRTGEKVFLECVQDMDHENMFWYRQDPGLGLRLIYFSYDVKMKEKGDIPEGYSVSREKKERFSLILESASTNQTSMYLCASSLGLAGETQYFGPGTRLLVL.

This rearrangement joins TRBV4-1 to TRBJ2-7; D may match TRBD1 or TRBD2 (5 bases each). Trimming took 3 bases from V and 0 from J, leaving 9 bases between them. Germline V gene data show CDR1 as MGHRA and CDR2 as YSYEKL. The CDR3 covers 14 residues. CDR3 nucleotide sequence: TGCGCCAGCAGCCAGGGGGACCTCTCCTACGAGCAGTACTTC. As protein: CASSQGDLSYEQYF.

This clone occurred once. This chain links TRBV3-1 (or the pseudogene TRBV3-2) with TRBJ2-3, with TRBD2 matching 9 bases. The CDR3 is 15 residues long. Germline V gene lookup returns CDR1 LGHDT and CDR2 YNNKEL (reference sequence). The V gene end was trimmed by 4 bases and the J gene end by 9 bases; junction bases not matched to a gene: 11. CDR3 DNA sequence: TGTGCCAGCAGCCCGACTAGCGGAGAGGGGGCCACGCAGTATTTT. Residues: CASSPTSGEGATQYF.

The chain joins TRBV9 to TRBJ2-1; 10 bases agree with TRBD2. The CDR3 runs to 15 residues. The germline gives CDR1 SGDLS, CDR2 YYNGEE. The V segment lost 4 bases and the J segment 4 bases; nucleotides outside the gene matches: 5. The CDR3 reads CASSSSGRGYNEQFF. CDR3 sequence (DNA): TGTGCCAGCAGCTCTAGCGGGAGAGGTTACAATGAGCAGTTCTTC.

This chain links TRBV9 with TRBJ2-3, with D uncertain. This CDR3 spans 16 amino acids. The ends were cut back, 4 bases at V and 1 base at J, with 16 bases in the middle. Per germline, CDR1 SGDLS and CDR2 YYNGEE. DNA of the CDR3: TGTGCCAGCAGCCCCAAGGCGCCCCAGGGCACAGATACGCAGTATTTT. Its protein product is CASSPKAPQGTDTQYF.

The V call is TRBV27, the J call TRBJ2-2, with D tentatively TRBD1 (5 bases). The CDR3 consists of 15 residues. V was clipped by 5 bases and J by 9 bases, with 19 bases between them. Germline CDR1 reads MNHEY; CDR2 reads SMNVEV (reference sequence). The CDR3 DNA reads TGTGCCAGCAGTACAACCGCAGGGTACCGCCGGGAGCTGTTTTTT. Protein product: CASSTTAGYRRELFF.

The V gene is TRBV11-2, the J gene TRBJ2-1, with 8 positions matching TRBD1. Losses at the gene ends were 0 bases for V and 13 bases for J; bases not matched to a gene: 5. Germline loops: CDR1 SGHAT, CDR2 FQNNGV. CDR3 length: 13 residues. The CDR3 sequence: CASSLDRGQGQFF. CDR3 DNA sequence: TGTGCCAGCAGCTTAGATCGCGGACAGGGTCAGTTCTTC.

J is TRBJ2-3 and V is TRBV6-2 or TRBV6-3; TRBD2 matches 7 bases. The CDR3 runs 16 residues. Trimming at V came to 1 base and at J to 4 bases, leaving 8 bases not matched to a gene. Germline V CDR1 and CDR2: MNHEY, SVGEGT. CDR3 sequence: CASSYFPGGRADTQYF. In DNA form, the CDR3 reads TGTGCCAGCAGTTACTTCCCGGGGGGAAGGGCAGATACGCAGTATTTT.

CDR3 region: CASSATSGRRETQYF. The CDR3 region has the DNA TGTGCCAGCAGCGCGACTAGCGGGAGACGGGAGACCCAGTACTTC. This chain links TRBV2 with TRBJ2-5, with TRBD2 matching over 12 bases. Losses at the gene ends were 6 bases for V and 5 bases for J; bases not matched to a gene: 7. There are 15 residues in the CDR3. The germline CDR1 and CDR2 sequences are SNHLY and FYNNEI.

The rearrangement uses TRBV9 and TRBJ2-3; TRBD2 might be the D (5 bases). The CDR3 spans 16 residues. The germline V gene has CDR1 SGDLS and CDR2 YYNGEE. V was clipped by 0 bases and J by 2 bases, with 13 bases between them. The chain's CDR3 is CASSVVIPDYTDTQYF. CDR3 DNA: TGTGCCAGCAGCGTAGTAATACCCGACTACACAGATACGCAGTATTTT.

This clone was picked up a small number of times. The rearrangement links TRBV14 to TRBJ1-2, with TRBD1 matching 9 bases. The CDR3 length is 14 residues. J lost 7 bases, V lost 4 bases, and 7 bases had no gene match. Germline CDR1 is SGHDN and CDR2 is FVKESK. The CDR3 loop reads CASSRLGQGTGYTF. CDR3 nucleotides: TGTGCCAGCAGCCGATTGGGACAGGGTACTGGCTACACCTTC.

The chain employs TRBV27 and TRBJ2-7; 15 nucleotides line up with TRBD2. CDR3 length equals 15 residues. Germline-derived CDR1 and CDR2 are MNHEY and SMNVEV (reference sequence). After removal of 5 bases from V and 5 bases from J, the junction contained 4 bases not matched to a gene. CDR3 nucleotide sequence: TGTGCCAGCAGTCCTGGGACTAGCGGGAGGAACGAGCAGTACTTC. This translates into CASSPGTSGRNEQYF.

This clone was observed once. The CDR3 spells CASSRDISTDTQYF. DNA for the CDR3: TGCGCCAGCAGCCGGGACATTAGCACAGATACGCAGTATTTT. The chain recombines TRBV5-1 with TRBJ2-3; a weak D match, TRBD1 (6 bases). The CDR3 has 14 amino acids. The V end lost 4 bases, the J end lost 0 bases, and 9 bases lay between the germline ends. CDR1 and CDR2 (germline): SGHRS, YFSETQ.

The rearrangement uses TRBV5-4 and TRBJ1-2; 10 bases line up with TRBD1. The junction had 10 bases not matched to a gene; V was cut back by 6 bases and J by 5 bases. Germline V gives CDR1 SGHNT, CDR2 YYREEE (reference sequence). The CDR3 runs 15 residues. The CDR3 DNA follows: TGTGCCAGCAAGTCTGGGACAGGGGTATCGTATGGCTACACCTTC. Translating it yields CASKSGTGVSYGYTF.

The genes are TRBV7-8 and TRBJ1-1; D is unresolved. This CDR3 is built from 15 residues. V lost 1 base to trimming and J lost 5 bases, with 14 bases between them. The germline CDR1 and CDR2 sequences are SGHVS and FQNEAQ. Here the CDR3 DNA reads TGTGCCAGCAGCTTAGTTGCAGGTGGAGGTACTGAAGCTTTCTTT. As protein: CASSLVAGGGTEAFF.

This sequence joins TRBV6-4 and TRBJ2-7, with TRBD1 matching over 8 bases. CDR1 is MRHNA, CDR2 SNTAGT, per germline. V trimming: 5 bases; J trimming: 6 bases; junction bases outside the gene matches: 9. The CDR3 runs to 14 residues. As DNA, the CDR3 is TGTGCCAGCAGTCCTGACAGGGGTGACTCCGAGCAGTACTTC. Its translation is CASSPDRGDSEQYF.

This clone was picked up one time. The J gene is TRBJ2-1, the V gene TRBV5-4; the D call may be TRBD1 or TRBD2 (5 bases each). Trimming stripped 3 bases from V and 2 bases from J, with 12 bases between. The CDR3 runs 15 residues. The V gene's germline CDR1 is SGHNT and CDR2 YYREEE (reference sequence). The CDR3 DNA is TGTGCCAGCAGCTCGGGACGGGGTCCCTACAATGAGCAGTTCTTC. This gives the protein CASSSGRGPYNEQFF.

This clone came up once. V is TRBV12-3 or TRBV12-4 and J is TRBJ2-7; D is uncertain. The CDR3 has 13 residues. The ends were cut back, 7 bases at V and 1 base at J, with 11 bases in the middle. CDR3 bases: TGTGCCAGCACCCTCCGTCAGTCCTACGAGCAGTACTTC. This encodes CASTLRQSYEQYF.